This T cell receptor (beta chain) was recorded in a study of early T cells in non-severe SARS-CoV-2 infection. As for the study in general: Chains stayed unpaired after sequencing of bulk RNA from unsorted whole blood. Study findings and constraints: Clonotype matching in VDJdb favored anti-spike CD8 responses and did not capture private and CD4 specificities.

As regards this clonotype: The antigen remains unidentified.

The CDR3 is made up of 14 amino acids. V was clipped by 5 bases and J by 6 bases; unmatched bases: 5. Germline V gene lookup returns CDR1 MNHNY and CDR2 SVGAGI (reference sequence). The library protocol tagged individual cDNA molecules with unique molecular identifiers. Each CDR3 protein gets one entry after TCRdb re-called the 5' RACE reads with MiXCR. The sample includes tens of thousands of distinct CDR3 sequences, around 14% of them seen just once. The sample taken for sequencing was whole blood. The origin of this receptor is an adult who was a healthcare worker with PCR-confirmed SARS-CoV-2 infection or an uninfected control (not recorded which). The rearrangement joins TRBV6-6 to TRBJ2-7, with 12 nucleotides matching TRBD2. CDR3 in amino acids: CASSPTSGGVEQYF. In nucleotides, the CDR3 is TGTGCCAGCAGTCCGACTAGCGGGGGAGTCGAGCAGTACTTC.